These T cell receptor beta chains were read from a single sample in a study of neurological immune-mediated disorders. TCRdb reprocessed the 5' RACE reads with MiXCR, giving one entry per CDR3 protein. Here the sample spans tens of thousands of distinct CDR3 sequences, over 4.5% being singletons. The sequencing input was PBMCs. The receptors originated from a woman aged 55-70 years with multiple sclerosis. Each CDR3 is given with its conserved first and last residue. Size values are once, few and many counts, or a class for expanded clones, and some rows have none.

TRBJ1-2 | many | TRBV20-1 | 16 | CSARDMRAGTNYGYTF
TRBJ1-1 | many | TRBV12-3/TRBV12-4 | 13 | CASSFGLNTEAFF
TRBJ1-2 | many | TRBV12-3/TRBV12-4 | 13 | CASSLSPVDGYTF
TRBJ1-1 | many | TRBV28 | 13 | CASSLSQNTEAFF
TRBJ1-1 | - | TRBV11-1 | 16 | CANSRTLGGERAEAFF
TRBJ2-7 | many | TRBV28 | 14 | CASRGAGASYEQYF
TRBJ1-4 | many | TRBV2 | 14 | CASRPRATNEKLFF
TRBJ1-6 | many | TRBV6-5 | 13 | CASTEKGNSPLHF
TRBJ2-5 | many | TRBV3-1 | 15 | CASSLGSISSETQYF
TRBJ1-5 | many | TRBV12-3/TRBV12-4 | 12 | CASSLYGQPQHF
TRBJ1-5 | - | TRBV18 | 16 | CASSRQGGNSNQPQHF
TRBJ1-2 | many | TRBV7-9 | 14 | CASSLATSGYGYTF
TRBJ1-5 | many | TRBV27 | 13 | CASSLTGNQPQHF
TRBJ1-2 | many | TRBV6-1 | 14 | CASINPGQVYGYTF
TRBJ2-1 | - | TRBV12-3/TRBV12-4 | 13 | CASRQILLDEQFF
TRBJ2-2 | many | TRBV5-1 | 14 | CASSWVANTGELFF
TRBJ2-7 | many | TRBV5-1 | 16 | CASSQGGGMGSYEQYF
TRBJ2-3 | many | TRBV7-2 | 18 | CASSLGWLAGGAEDTQYF
TRBJ1-5 | many | TRBV5-1 | 14 | CASTYDRGNQPQHF
TRBJ2-7 | many | TRBV14 | 17 | CASSQGTPRSRGGEQYF
TRBJ2-1 | many | TRBV9 | 17 | CASSVGLAGGPENEQFF
TRBJ1-6 | many | TRBV20-1 | 15 | CSARDRALLNSPLHF
TRBJ1-3 | many | TRBV5-1 | 16 | CASSLYSGQGRNTIYF
TRBJ2-1 | many | TRBV20-1 | 15 | CSASFPGGSYNEQFF
TRBJ2-4 | many | TRBV7-2 | 15 | CASSLEFGAKNIQYF
TRBJ1-2 | many | TRBV5-1 | 12 | CASSLEGIGYTF
TRBJ1-5 | many | TRBV2 | 17 | CASSEGPGGLSNQPQHF
TRBJ1-2 | many | TRBV6-4 | 13 | CASSQTGVYGYTF
TRBJ2-5 | many | TRBV3-1 | 14 | CASSQAGRAETQYF
TRBJ1-5 | many | TRBV28 | 16 | CASSLGWAGSGQPQHF
TRBJ1-2 | - | TRBV18 | 13 | CASSRDSYYGYTF
TRBJ2-4 | many | TRBV20-1 | 15 | CSARDPLLAKNIQYF
TRBJ2-6 | many | TRBV7-9 | 17 | CASSLDRVPSGANVLTF
TRBJ2-1 | many | TRBV7-9 | 14 | CASSSWTSVYEQFF
TRBJ1-5 | many | TRBV20-1 | 15 | CSARGGAASNQPQHF
TRBJ1-4 | many | TRBV7-9 | 14 | CASSLGTGGEKLFF
TRBJ2-1 | few | TRBV2 | 15 | CASSVNRDSYNEQFF
TRBJ2-1 | many | TRBV29-1 | 16 | CSVQSRVGIGDNEQFF
TRBJ1-4 | many | TRBV20-1 | 13 | CSARAQVAEKLFF
TRBJ1-1 | many | TRBV20-1 | 17 | CSASSNVLRPLNTEAFF
TRBJ2-7 | few | TRBV19 | 14 | CASSKTGVNYEQYF
TRBJ1-4 | many | TRBV7-8 | 16 | CASSAGQGVSNEKLFF
TRBJ2-5 | many | TRBV7-9 | 15 | CASSLAVGAQETQYF
TRBJ1-5 | many | TRBV20-1 | 14 | CSARSGGGNQPQHF
TRBJ2-1 | many | TRBV20-1 | 16 | CSARAPRGLSYNEQFF
TRBJ1-2 | many | TRBV20-1 | 15 | CSARDFRHKNYGYTF
TRBJ2-2 | many | TRBV3-1 | 14 | CASSQVQGSGELFF
TRBJ1-1 | many | TRBV7-9 | 14 | CASSREVGGTEAFF
TRBJ2-3 | many | TRBV6-6 | 15 | CASSYTRGGTDTQYF
TRBJ2-7 | many | TRBV14 | 14 | CASSQDSVRDEQYF